This entry is about one T cell receptor beta chain. Clones were sequenced by immunoSEQ multiplex PCR, and TCRdb holds only the in-frame ones, with some missing. Of just under 150,000 clones listed, around 92% are singletons. These data are taken from a study of control samples from healthy donors and cancer patients. Sequencing was carried out using blood. The sequence was collected from a man aged 30 to 45 in good health.

The CDR3 sequence is CASSYGGPNPYEQYF. CDR3 sequence (DNA): TGTGCCAGTAGCTACGGAGGACCTAATCCCTACGAGCAGTACTTC. V usage is TRBV19 and J usage is TRBJ2-7; D might be TRBD2 (5 bases). The length of the CDR3 is 15 residues. V was cut by 6 bases and J by 2 bases, with 17 bases left in between. Germline values: CDR1 LNHDA, CDR2 SQIVND (reference sequence).